This TCR beta chain was recovered during a study of T cell changes during pregnancy in multiple sclerosis. TCRdb's copy holds only in-frame clones and misses some; the assay was immunoSEQ multiplex PCR. The repertoire holds 75,000 to 80,000 clones, with just over 90% as singletons. The trim removed 2 bases at V and 1 base at J, leaving 1 base unmatched. The CDR3 consists of 14 residues. Germline-derived CDR1 and CDR2 are SGHRS and YFSETQ. The receptor was derived from a female donor in good health, enrolled as a control in a pregnancy study. V and J are TRBV5-1 and TRBJ1-1, with 8 nucleotides matching TRBD1. The source was peripheral blood, collected after pregnancy. CDR3 loop: CASSFTGGNTEAFF. CDR3 coding DNA: TGCGCCAGCAGCTTTACAGGGGGGAACACTGAAGCTTTCTTT.